Each of the 27 T cell receptor beta chains below was sequenced from the same sample in a study of T cells in Graves' hyperthyroidism and ophthalmopathy. Amplification of TCR beta CDR3 regions used RNA as the template. HTBI primers were employed in a first-round RT-PCR of the TCR CDR3. TCRdb re-called the multiplex PCR reads through MiXCR, storing one row per CDR3 protein. The table shows about 640,000 distinct CDR3 sequences, with 45% occurring only once. What was sequenced was peripheral blood or thyroid tissue (not recorded which). Every receptor here comes from an adult man with Graves' disease, either hyperthyroidism or ophthalmopathy (not recorded which).

In this sample, this clonotype turned up a few times. The chain recombines TRBV12-3 or TRBV12-4 with TRBJ1-2; D is possibly TRBD1 (6 bases). V lost 4 bases and J 7 bases, leaving 13 bases between the germline ends. This CDR3 spans 13 amino acids. CDR3 sequence: CASSSGDIGGYTF. DNA for the CDR3: TGTGCCAGCAGTTCGGGGGACATCGGTGGCTACACCTTC.

Worth noting for this clonotype: This may come from a read error, since a much larger clone is one base off. J is TRBJ1-5 and V is TRBV24-1; no definite D call. Deletions cut 5 bases from V and 9 bases from J, with 16 bases between. The CDR3 contains 14 residues. The germline CDR1 and CDR2 sequences are KGHDR and SFDVKD. CDR3 DNA sequence: TGTGCCACCAGTGGATCAGGAGGTCCTTGGCCCCAGCATTTT. Its translation: CATSGSGGPWPQHF.

This clonotype occurred a few times. V usage is TRBV9 and J usage is TRBJ1-6; D ambiguous. Germline loops: CDR1 SGDLS, CDR2 YYNGEE. This CDR3 has 15 residues. With 4 bases removed from V and 8 bases from J, the gap between germline ends came to 16 bases. Here the CDR3 reads CASSLVVPDDSPLHF. The CDR3 nucleotides read TGTGCCAGCAGCTTGGTGGTCCCCGACGATTCACCCCTCCACTTT.

The CDR3 region has the DNA TGTGCCAGCAGCTTCCGGGACAGGGGGCGCGGGACCGGTGGCTACACCTTC. This translates into CASSFRDRGRGTGGYTF. The J gene is TRBJ1-2, the V gene TRBV7-9, with 12 nucleotides matching TRBD1. This CDR3 comprises 17 residues. Germline-derived CDR1 and CDR2 are SEHNR and FQNEAQ (reference sequence). The V segment lost 3 bases and the J segment 7 bases; nucleotides outside the gene matches: 12.

The CDR3 region has the DNA TGCGCCAGCAGCTTGATCAACGGGGAAACCTACGAGCAGTACTTC. It translates to CASSLINGETYEQYF. The chain employs TRBV5-1 and TRBJ2-7, with TRBD2 as a possible D gene (5 bases). The CDR3 consists of 15 residues. Germline CDR1 reads SGHRS; CDR2 reads YFSETQ. Trimming shortened V by 1 base and J by 2 bases, and 13 bases separated the two germline ends.

The genes are TRBV2 and TRBJ2-7, with D maybe TRBD1 (6 bases). Trimming pared 0 bases from V and 9 bases from J, leaving 24 bases between. The CDR3 contains 17 residues. In germline, CDR1 is SNHLY, CDR2 FYNNEI. CDR3 in DNA: TGTGCCAGCAGTGAAGCTAGAAGACTTCTACGGGACAACGCGCAGTACTTC. Amino acids: CASSEARRLLRDNAQYF.

This clonotype was picked up many times. This chain links TRBV19 with TRBJ1-2; D is ambiguous. The germline V gene has CDR1 LNHDA and CDR2 SQIVND (reference sequence). The CDR3 extends over 14 amino acids. Trimming removed 6 bases at V and 0 bases at J, with 11 bases between. This chain's CDR3 is CASSTTGPNYGYTF. CDR3 bases: TGTGCCAGTAGCACAACCGGGCCTAACTATGGCTACACCTTC.

This clonotype was seen at least ten times. The V gene is TRBV19, the J gene TRBJ2-7; no clear D. The CDR3 totals 14 residues. V was clipped by 4 bases and J by 5 bases, with 15 bases between them. Germline CDR1 is LNHDA and CDR2 is SQIVND (reference sequence). The DNA for the CDR3 is TGTGCCAGTAGTACGAAGTCCCTGCCCCACGAGCAGTACTTC. Its protein is CASSTKSLPHEQYF.

The rearrangement uses TRBV6-2 or TRBV6-3 and TRBJ1-1, with D uncertain. Germline-derived CDR1 and CDR2 are MNHEY and SVGEGT. The V end lost 2 bases, the J end lost 4 bases, and 14 bases lay between the germline ends. The CDR3 totals 15 residues. This CDR3 is CASSYPAAIGTEAFF. The CDR3, as DNA: TGTGCCAGCAGTTACCCGGCGGCGATTGGCACTGAAGCTTTCTTT.

This clonotype was counted a single time. V usage is TRBV29-1 and J usage is TRBJ1-1, with D possibly being TRBD1 (5 bases). The CDR3 consists of 14 residues. Germline V lookup: CDR1 SQVTM, CDR2 ANQGSEA. The V end lost 4 bases, the J end lost 3 bases, and 15 bases lay between the germline ends. The CDR3 loop is CSVALGGGYTEAFF. The CDR3 nucleotides read TGCAGCGTTGCACTTGGGGGAGGGTACACTGAAGCTTTCTTT.

This clonotype was observed many times. This could be a read error, since a much larger clone is one nucleotide away. The CDR3 spells CSASRSSYEQYF. The CDR3 nucleotides are TGCAGTGCTAGTCGAAGCTCCTACGAGCAGTACTTC. The chain couples TRBV20-1 to TRBJ2-7; D gene uncertain. Germline V lookup: CDR1 DFQATT, CDR2 SNEGSKA (reference sequence). Trimming stripped 3 bases from V and 0 bases from J, with 6 bases between. This CDR3 has 12 residues.

Only one count was recorded for this clonotype. The rearrangement links TRBV9 to TRBJ2-5; 11 nucleotides line up with TRBD1. V shed 3 bases, J shed 5 bases, and the junction held 3 bases outside the gene matches. The CDR3 extends over 14 amino acids. Per germline, CDR1 SGDLS and CDR2 YYNGEE. This CDR3 is CASSEDRGHETQYF. CDR3 coding DNA: TGTGCCAGCAGCGAGGACAGGGGGCATGAGACCCAGTACTTC.

This clonotype was picked up a small number of times. V is TRBV5-6 and J is TRBJ1-3; D remains unclear. The CDR3 contains 16 residues. V lost 1 base to trimming and J lost 1 base, with 12 bases between them. Germline assignment: CDR1 SGHDT and CDR2 YYEEEE. The CDR3 bases are TGTGCCAGCAGCTTGACTGACGGAGAATCTGGAAACACCATATATTTT. It codes for CASSLTDGESGNTIYF.

This clonotype has a single count. The rearrangement uses TRBV2 and TRBJ1-2; tentative D call: TRBD1 (5 bases). Germline CDR1 and CDR2: SNHLY and FYNNEI. The CDR3 has 13 amino acids. The CDR3, as DNA: TGTGTCATCTCCGGGGGTTATCTCGATGGCTACACCTTC. Translation: CVISGGYLDGYTF.

The sample holds a few counts of this clonotype. Germline and junction disagree at one end, which may indicate a read error. V usage is TRBV5-1 and J usage is TRBJ2-2; D is perhaps TRBD1 (6 bases). This CDR3 has 14 amino acids. Germline CDR1 is SGHRS and CDR2 is YFSETQ. CDR3 protein: CASSSDSTTRELFF. The CDR3 DNA reads as TGCGCCAGCAGCTCGGACAGTACCACCAGGGAGCTGTTTTTT.

V is TRBV6-5 and J is TRBJ1-1; D is unclear. CDR1 and CDR2 from the germline V gene are MNHEY and SVGAGI. The CDR3 covers 14 residues. The ends were cut back, 5 bases at V and 4 bases at J, with 14 bases in the middle. The CDR3 region has the DNA TGTGCCAGCAGTACATGGTACGTGGGCACTGAAGCTTTCTTT. Encoded protein: CASSTWYVGTEAFF.

This clonotype was seen many times. The chain recombines TRBV29-1 with TRBJ2-5; D might be TRBD1 or TRBD2, each matching 5 bases. Germline lookup yields CDR1 SQVTM and CDR2 ANQGSEA. This CDR3 has 14 amino acids. Trimming removed 4 bases at V and 1 base at J, with 13 bases between. The CDR3: CSVGRSGTQETQYF. The CDR3, as DNA: TGCAGCGTTGGCCGATCAGGGACCCAAGAGACCCAGTACTTC.

This clonotype was counted only a few times. The chain links TRBV25-1 to TRBJ1-2; 8 bases align to TRBD1. This CDR3 has 13 amino acids. The germline CDR1 and CDR2 sequences are MGHDK and SYGVNS. J lost 1 base, V lost 10 bases, and 5 bases had no gene match. The CDR3 nucleotides are TGTGCCATCCCTGGACAGGGTAACTATGGCTACACCTTC. Translation: CAIPGQGNYGYTF.

A word on this clonotype: Compared with germline, one end of the junction differs, possibly owing to a read error. The chain is built from TRBV6-6 and TRBJ1-5; the match to TRBD1 covers 9 bases. The germline gives CDR1 MNHNY, CDR2 SVGAGI (reference sequence). There are 14 residues in the CDR3. CDR3 DNA: TGTGCCAGCAGTCGGACAGGGGTAGATCAGCCCCAGCACTTT. Its translation: CASSRTGVDQPQHF.

This clonotype was seen a few times. V usage is TRBV10-3 and J usage is TRBJ1-3; D is ambiguous. CDR1 is ENHRY, CDR2 SYGVKD, per germline. Trimming removed 10 bases from V and 0 bases from J, with 13 bases in between. This CDR3 is 14 amino acids long. The CDR3 DNA sequence: TGTGCCACCGCAGTCCAGAACTCTGGAAACACCATATATTTT. This gives the protein CATAVQNSGNTIYF.

There are many counts of this clonotype. The gene calls are TRBV24-1 and TRBJ2-5; D possibly corresponds to TRBD1 (6 bases). The CDR3 totals 15 residues. Per the germline V gene, CDR1 is KGHDR and CDR2 is SFDVKD. V lost 2 bases and J lost 5, with 14 bases in between. The CDR3 nucleotides are TGTGCCACCAGTGATTCGGACAGCTCCTCGGAGACCCAGTACTTC. Its translation is CATSDSDSSSETQYF.

This clonotype was recorded many times. The genes are TRBV5-1 and TRBJ1-4; possibly TRBD1 for D (5 bases). CDR1 is SGHRS and CDR2 is YFSETQ in the germline V gene. Trimming took off 1 base at V and 5 bases at J, with 9 bases between the two ends. The CDR3 is 14 residues long. DNA of the CDR3: TGCGCCAGCAGCTTGACAGGCCTAAATGAAAAACTGTTTTTT. Its protein is CASSLTGLNEKLFF.

In this sample, this clonotype turned up a few times. This chain connects TRBV19 to TRBJ2-2; D possibly corresponds to TRBD1 (6 bases). CDR3 length: 14 residues. V lost 8 bases and J lost 7, with 17 bases in between. CDR1 and CDR2 (germline): LNHDA, SQIVND (reference sequence). CDR3: CASGFQGLVGELFF. The CDR3, as DNA: TGTGCCAGTGGATTCCAGGGGCTGGTCGGGGAGCTGTTTTTT.

This clonotype appeared once. The rearrangement joins TRBV25-1 to TRBJ1-6; D is ambiguous. CDR1 MGHDK and CDR2 SYGVNS come from the germline V gene. CDR3 length equals 12 residues. The V and J ends lost 8 bases and 6 bases respectively, with 8 bases between them. The CDR3 here is CASRDVNSPLHF. The CDR3, as DNA: TGTGCCAGCCGGGATGTTAATTCACCCCTCCACTTT.

V gene TRBV29-1 combines with J gene TRBJ2-5; D gene uncertain. CDR1 SQVTM and CDR2 ANQGSEA come from the germline V gene. The CDR3 loop spans 12 amino acids. CDR3 in DNA: TGCAGTGTCGTGGGATACCAAGAGACCCAGTACTTC. Its protein product is CSVVGYQETQYF.

This rearrangement joins TRBV29-1 to TRBJ1-2; D may be TRBD1 (6 bases). V lost 7 bases and J 5 bases, leaving 8 bases between the germline ends. Germline V gene data show CDR1 as SQVTM and CDR2 as ANQGSEA. The CDR3 has 10 amino acids. Here the CDR3 DNA reads TGCAGCGAACAGGGTTATGGCTACACCTTC. Protein: CSEQGYGYTF.

This clonotype was seen a few times. Germline is not matched at one junction end, which may reflect a read error. The chain links TRBV10-2 to TRBJ2-7; TRBD1 might be the D (5 bases). CDR1 is WSHSY, CDR2 SAAADI, per germline. The CDR3 has 13 amino acids. CDR3 sequence (DNA): TGTGCCAGCAGTTACTCCTCAGGGAACGAGCAGTACTTC. Protein: CASSYSSGNEQYF.